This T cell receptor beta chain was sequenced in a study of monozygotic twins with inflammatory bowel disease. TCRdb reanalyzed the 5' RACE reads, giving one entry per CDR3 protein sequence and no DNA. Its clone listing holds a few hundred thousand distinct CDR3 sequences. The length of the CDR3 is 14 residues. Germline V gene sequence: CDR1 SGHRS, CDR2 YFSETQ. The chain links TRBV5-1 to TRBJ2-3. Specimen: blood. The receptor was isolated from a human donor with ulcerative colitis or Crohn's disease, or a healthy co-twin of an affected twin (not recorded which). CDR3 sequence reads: CASSPSTNTDTQYF. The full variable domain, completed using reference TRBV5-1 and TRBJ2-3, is KAGVTQTPRYLIKTRGQQVTLSCSPISGHRSVSWYQQTPGQGLQFLFEYFSETQRNKGNFPGRFSGRQFSNSRSEMNVSTLELGDSALYLCASSPSTNTDTQYFGPGTRLTVL.